This TCR beta chain was documented in a study of blood T cells in healthy people across ages. Study details: Template-switching capture recovered about one barcoded beta molecule per two T cells.

There are 15 residues in the CDR3. Germline CDR1 and CDR2: LGHDT and YNNKEL (reference sequence). V was pared by 7 bases and J by 4 bases, with 7 bases of the junction left unmatched. The use of a sample-barcoded 5' primer and a J-beta primer mix characterized a second PCR of about 6 to 12 cycles. One entry per CDR3 protein results from TCRdb running MiXCR on the 5' RACE reads. The sample shows 450,000 to 600,000 distinct CDR3 sequences, about 26% of them seen only once. A note on this clonotype: Its antigen is still unknown.

Study conclusions and caveats: Long-lived and aged donors differed, with more naive CD4+ cells and higher diversity in the long-lived.

Separately, the same data were catalogued under a study of T cells of mothers and their children. That work adds: Mothers gave over 9.5 million TCR beta CDR3 reads each, and children about 3 million each.

Specimen: blood. The V gene is TRBV3-1, the J gene TRBJ2-6; 7 positions match TRBD1. The receptor was derived from a boy between 2 and 10 years old in good health. This chain's CDR3 is CASKDTGAGANVLTF. Written as DNA, the CDR3 is TGTGCCAGCAAAGATACAGGGGCCGGGGCCAACGTCCTGACTTTC. Full variable domain (rest looked up from reference TRBV3-1 and TRBJ2-6): DTAVSQTPKYLVTQMGNDKSIKCEQNLGHDTMYWYKQDSKKFLKIMFSYNNKELIINETVPNRFSPKSPDKAHLNLHINSLELGDSAVYFCASKDTGAGANVLTFGAGSRLTVL.